The 20 T cell receptor beta chains listed next were all sequenced from one sample in a study of cytomegalovirus exposure and HLA in healthy donors. The PCR ran on 60 Vbeta and 13 Jbeta primers. Clones were sequenced by immunoSEQ multiplex PCR, and TCRdb holds only the in-frame ones, with some missing. The sample lists around 140,000 clones; more than 8% were seen once. The sample consisted of PBMCs. These receptors were taken from a man aged 45 to 65 in good health and CMV-seronegative.

This clone has more than one count but fewer than ten. This chain links TRBV14 with TRBJ2-5; no clear D gene. Trimming removed 0 bases from V and 5 bases from J, with 7 bases in between. The CDR3 is 13 amino acids. Germline CDR1 reads SGHDN; CDR2 reads FVKESK. The CDR3 DNA reads TGTGCCAGCAGCCAAGATCTGAGGGAGACCCAGTACTTC. Amino acid sequence: CASSQDLRETQYF.

Only a few counts were recorded for this clone. Here the CDR3 reads CASSAPDGSGRDYEQYF. CDR3 sequence (DNA): TGTGCCAGCAGCGCCCCAGACGGTAGCGGGAGAGACTACGAGCAGTACTTC. The chain uses TRBV9 and TRBJ2-7; TRBD2 agrees at 9 bases. The germline gives CDR1 SGDLS, CDR2 YYNGEE. The CDR3 is made up of 17 amino acids. The V and J ends lost 3 bases and 3 bases, in that order; junction bases with no gene match: 13.

This clone was detected only a few times. CDR3 loop: CSARDQGKLFF. DNA for the CDR3: TGCAGTGCTAGAGATCAGGGAAAACTGTTTTTT. The chain combines TRBV20-1 with TRBJ1-4; tentative D call: TRBD1 (5 bases). The CDR3 runs 11 residues. Germline V CDR1 and CDR2: DFQATT, SNEGSKA (reference sequence). V lost 0 bases and J 10 bases, leaving 6 bases between the germline ends.

The J gene is TRBJ1-5, the V gene TRBV28, with D hard to call. Trimming stripped 5 bases from V and 1 base from J, with 15 bases between. CDR1 is MDHEN, CDR2 SYDVKM, per germline. The CDR3 has 16 residues. The CDR3 protein is CASSGVRRGSNQPQHF. CDR3 nucleotides: TGTGCCAGCAGTGGGGTACGAAGAGGGAGCAATCAGCCCCAGCATTTT.

The chain employs TRBV19 and TRBJ1-5; the match to TRBD1 covers 9 bases. The V gene end was trimmed by 3 bases and the J gene end by 8 bases; junction bases not matched to a gene: 11. The V gene's germline CDR1 is LNHDA and CDR2 SQIVND (reference sequence). This CDR3 is built from 16 residues. The CDR3 sequence is CASSIGTGTPLEPQHF. CDR3 nucleotide sequence: TGTGCCAGTAGTATTGGGACAGGGACTCCGCTAGAGCCCCAGCATTTT.

This clone came up a few times. The CDR3 reads CASGLDNQVTEAFF. CDR3 bases: TGTGCTAGTGGTTTGGACAATCAGGTCACTGAAGCTTTCTTT. J is TRBJ1-1 and V is TRBV12-5, with D uncertain. The V end was cut by 1 base, the J end by 4 bases, with 10 bases between. Germline assignment: CDR1 LGHNT and CDR2 FRNRAP. This CDR3 is 14 amino acids long.

The rearrangement uses TRBV5-4 and TRBJ2-3; 8 bases fit TRBD1. J gave up 5 bases and V 0 bases, and 5 bases lay outside the gene matches. The CDR3 is made up of 15 amino acids. The germline V gene has CDR1 SGHNT and CDR2 YYREEE (reference sequence). The CDR3 DNA reads as TGTGCCAGCAGCTTGGGCAGGACAGGGCAAGATACGCAGTATTTT. Translated: CASSLGRTGQDTQYF.

The gene calls are TRBV9 and TRBJ2-2; 9 bases are shared with TRBD2. The CDR3 runs 19 residues. With 6 bases clipped from V and 4 bases from J, the junction kept 19 bases outside the gene matches. Germline V gene sequence: CDR1 SGDLS, CDR2 YYNGEE. In nucleotides, the CDR3 is TGTGCCAGCACCAAAGGGGCGGGAGGGCCTTTGATGAGCACCGGGGAGCTGTTTTTT. Its translation is CASTKGAGGPLMSTGELFF.

There are a few counts of this clone. CDR3 sequence (DNA): TGCGCCAGCAGCTTGGACCCCTCGGGGGAGACCCAGTACTTC. This translates into CASSLDPSGETQYF. The genes are TRBV5-1 and TRBJ2-5; TRBD2 is a possible D gene (5 bases). The CDR3 loop spans 14 amino acids. The V end was cut by 0 bases, the J end by 5 bases, with 11 bases between. The germline V gene encodes CDR1 SGHRS and CDR2 YFSETQ.

V gene TRBV6-6 combines with J gene TRBJ2-7; TRBD2 matches 7 bases. The CDR3 covers 14 residues. The junction had 4 bases not matched to a gene; V was cut back by 5 bases and J by 0 bases. Germline V CDR1 and CDR2: MNHNY, SVGAGI (reference sequence). CDR3 sequence (DNA): TGTGCCAGCAGTCGACTAGCCAACTCCTACGAGCAGTACTTC. Translation gives CASSRLANSYEQYF.

This chain connects TRBV28 to TRBJ2-3; maybe TRBD2 (6 bases). The CDR3 sequence is 14 residues long. The germline V gene encodes CDR1 MDHEN and CDR2 SYDVKM. The V end was cut by 6 bases, the J end by 3 bases, with 13 bases between. The CDR3 sequence is CASRPAGRTDTQYF. CDR3 DNA: TGTGCCAGCAGGCCGGCAGGGAGGACAGATACGCAGTATTTT.

The table lists this clone with a few counts. The chain uses TRBV9 and TRBJ2-2; 11 positions match TRBD2. The ends lost 3 bases at V and 5 bases at J; junction bases unmatched: 12. This CDR3 has 18 amino acids. From germline, CDR1 is SGDLS and CDR2 YYNGEE. Written as DNA, the CDR3 is TGTGCCAGCAGCGCCTGGCTTAGCGGGAGGGCCGATACCGGGGAGCTGTTTTTT. This encodes CASSAWLSGRADTGELFF.

The sample holds a few counts of this clone. The chain has TRBV6-1 and TRBJ1-5; possible D gene TRBD1, 6 bases. The germline V and J ends were trimmed by 1 base and 3 bases, with 19 bases remaining between them. Germline CDR1 reads MNHNS; CDR2 reads SASEGT. The CDR3 totals 18 residues. In DNA, the CDR3 is TGTGCCAGCAGTGAAGAGGGGGTCACCGCCGGCAACAATCAGCCCCAGCATTTT. This encodes CASSEEGVTAGNNQPQHF.

This rearrangement joins TRBV6-5 to TRBJ2-1; D perhaps matches TRBD2 (6 bases). Germline loops: CDR1 MNHEY, CDR2 SVGAGI. V was shortened by 2 bases and J by 15 bases, with 23 bases between the two germline ends. This CDR3 is 15 amino acids long. The CDR3: CASSYGRTGALHPFF. The CDR3 DNA sequence: TGTGCCAGCAGTTACGGGAGGACGGGCGCCCTGCACCCGTTCTTC.

The sample holds a few counts of this clone. The gene calls are TRBV13 and TRBJ1-1; 9 bases agree with TRBD1. Germline V gives CDR1 PRHDT, CDR2 FYEKMQ (reference sequence). V shed 4 bases and J 1 base; nucleotides not matched to a gene: 1. This CDR3 has 14 residues. The CDR3 coding sequence is TGTGCCAGCAGCTCGGGACAGGGGAACACTGAAGCTTTCTTT. The encoded protein is CASSSGQGNTEAFF.

This clone was seen a handful of times. The sample holds other DNA sequences that translate to the same CDR3. The rearrangement joins TRBV27 to TRBJ2-3; maybe TRBD2 (5 bases). The CDR3 is made up of 16 amino acids. Trimming stripped 3 bases from V and 0 bases from J, with 13 bases between. CDR1 and CDR2 (germline): MNHEY, SMNVEV (reference sequence). This chain's CDR3 is CASSFRTGISTDTQYF. As DNA, the CDR3 is TGTGCCAGCAGTTTTAGGACGGGGATTAGCACAGATACGCAGTATTTT.

This clone was picked up a small number of times. Compared with germline, one end of the junction differs, possibly owing to a read error. J is TRBJ1-2 and V is TRBV30; 7 nucleotides line up with TRBD1. The CDR3 sequence is 11 residues long. Germline CDR1 GTSNPN, CDR2 SVGIG (reference sequence). The CDR3 protein is CAWSQIGGCTF. CDR3 DNA sequence: TGTGCCTGGAGTCAGATAGGGGGCTGCACCTTC. Together with reference TRBV30 and TRBJ1-2, the CDR3 gives the full variable domain: SQTIHQWPATLVQPVGSPLSLECTVEGTSNPNLYWYRQAAGRGLQLLFYSVGIGQISSEVPQNLSASRPQDRQFILSSKKLLLSDSGFYLCAWSQIGGCTFGSGTRLTVV.

This clone was found once. The CDR3 reads CASSLVSGSSNEQFF. CDR3 DNA: TGTGCCAGCAGCTTGGTAAGCGGGAGCTCTAATGAGCAGTTCTTC. This chain uses TRBV5-6 with TRBJ2-1; 8 bases align to TRBD2. Trimming cost V 0 bases and J 7 bases; bases outside gene matches: 6. In germline, CDR1 is SGHDT, CDR2 YYEEEE. The CDR3 spans 15 residues.

This clone came up many times. The rearrangement uses TRBV19 and TRBJ2-1; no reliable D call. In germline, CDR1 is LNHDA, CDR2 SQIVND (reference sequence). With 3 bases removed from V and 0 bases from J, the gap between germline ends came to 9 bases. The CDR3 loop spans 15 amino acids. The DNA for the CDR3 is TGTGCCAGTAGTATTCAGGCCTCCTCCTACAATGAGCAGTTCTTC. Translation gives CASSIQASSYNEQFF.

This clone was detected only a few times. V gene TRBV2 combines with J gene TRBJ2-5; D call uncertain. The germline CDR1 and CDR2 sequences are SNHLY and FYNNEI. V was clipped by 11 bases and J by 5 bases, with 21 bases between them. CDR3 length: 14 residues. The CDR3 sequence: CAGATQVSGETQYF. As DNA, the CDR3 is TGTGCCGGCGCCACCCAGGTCTCTGGGGAGACCCAGTACTTC.